What follows are 23 T cell receptor delta chains derived from one specimen sequenced in a study of gamma-delta chains in newborns, infants, children. TCRdb re-called the reads using CATT. There are thousands of delta-chain clones in the sample; about 2.6% occur only once, and 6.5% lies in the top ten. The sequencing sample was made of blood. The receptors derive from a child who was a newborn, infant or young child, either healthy, febrile or measles-vaccinated (not recorded which).

In this sample, this clone is medium-sized. CDR3 region: CACDTAPLGDTTSSWDTRQMFF. Written as DNA, the CDR3 is TGTGCCTGTGACACCGCTCCTCTGGGGGATACTACCAGCTCCTGGGACACCCGACAGATGTTTTTC. The V and J genes are TRDV2 and TRDJ3, with 11 bases fitting TRDD3. Trimming cost V 0 bases and J 0 bases; bases outside gene matches: 12. The CDR3 runs to 22 residues. Germline V gene lookup returns CDR1 GEAIGNYY and CDR2 EKD.

This clone appeared a few times. With a much larger clone just one base away, this may be a read error. The V call is TRDV2, the J call TRDJ1; 12 bases are shared with TRDD3. The CDR3 length is 18 residues. The germline gives CDR1 GEAIGNYY, CDR2 EKD. With V trimmed by 2 bases and J by 3 bases, 12 bases remained unmatched. For the CDR3, the DNA is TGTGCCTGTGACAAACTGGGGGATACTGCCGAGTACGCCGATAAACTCATCTTT. Translating gives CACDKLGDTAEYADKLIF.

As to this clone: A much larger clone sits a single nucleotide away, making a read error possible. V gene TRDV2 combines with J gene TRDJ3; 8 bases are shared with TRDD3. The CDR3 is made up of 20 amino acids. V lost 1 base and J lost 9; bases outside the gene matches: 19. In germline, CDR1 is GEAIGNYY, CDR2 EKD. Here the CDR3 reads CACDTVLGGPQDRGTRQMFF. In DNA, the CDR3 is TGTGCCTGTGACACGGTACTGGGGGGTCCACAGGACCGGGGCACCCGACAGATGTTTTTC.

In its sample, this clone was seen a few times. With a much larger clone just one base away, this may be a read error. This sample also contains other DNA sequences that code for the same CDR3. This chain connects TRDV2 to TRDJ3; 8 bases match TRDD3. The V gene end was trimmed by 2 bases and the J gene end by 0 bases; junction bases not matched to a gene: 11. Germline assignment: CDR1 GEAIGNYY and CDR2 EKD. The CDR3 spans 20 residues. CDR3 loop: CACDKITGGRSSWDTRQMFF. As DNA, the CDR3 is TGTGCCTGTGACAAGATCACTGGGGGCCGCAGCTCCTGGGACACCCGACAGATGTTTTTC.

For this clone: This may come from a read error, since a much larger clone is one base off. V usage is TRDV2 and J usage is TRDJ1; 7 bases match TRDD3. Germline lookup yields CDR1 GEAIGNYY and CDR2 EKD. This CDR3 is built from 19 residues. Trimming took 1 base from V and 0 from J; bases not matched to a gene: 16. The CDR3 DNA reads TGTGCCTGTGACACAGTCATTGGGTCCTGGGGGCCCGACACCGATAAACTCATCTTT. It yields the protein CACDTVIGSWGPDTDKLIF.

Points on this clone: With a much larger clone just one base away, this may be a read error. The same CDR3 is also encoded by other DNA sequences in this sample. The chain employs TRDV2 and TRDJ1, with TRDD3 matching over 10 bases. The length of the CDR3 is 15 residues. In germline, CDR1 is GEAIGNYY, CDR2 EKD. The chain's CDR3 is CACDTVGDTADKLIF. The CDR3 DNA sequence: TGTGCCTGTGACACCGTGGGGGATACTGCCGACAAACTCATCTTT.

A note on this clone: This clone may be a read error of a much larger clone one base away. Other nucleotide sequences in the sample specify the same CDR3. V usage is TRDV2 and J usage is TRDJ1; 7 bases agree with TRDD3. The CDR3 totals 17 residues. Germline CDR1 and CDR2: GEAIGNYY and EKD. The CDR3 sequence is CACDPLRVGDNTDKLIF. The CDR3 nucleotides are TGTGCCTGTGATCCCCTCAGGGTGGGGGACAACACCGATAAACTCATCTTC.

A few counts support this clone. It may be a read error: a sequence one base away is much more abundant. Additional DNA sequences in this sample encode the identical CDR3. The J gene is TRDJ3, the V gene TRDV2; 7 bases are a match to TRDD3. J lost 0 bases, V lost 1 base, and 8 bases had no gene match. This CDR3 region has 19 residues. CDR1 and CDR2 (germline): GEAIGNYY, EKD. The CDR3 protein is CACDTTGGFHSWDTRQMFF. The CDR3 DNA reads as TGTGCCTGTGACACAACCGGGGGATTCCACTCCTGGGACACCCGACAGATGTTTTTC.

V is TRDV2 and J is TRDJ1, with TRDD3 matching over 11 bases. This CDR3 comprises 17 residues. V was clipped by 3 bases and J by 4 bases; unmatched bases: 12. The germline V gene encodes CDR1 GEAIGNYY and CDR2 EKD. The DNA for the CDR3 is TGTGCCTGTGACGCCCTACTGGGGGATAAGGACATCGATAAACTCATCTTT. Translating it yields CACDALLGDKDIDKLIF.

This clone has just a few counts. It may be a read error: a sequence one base away is much more abundant. The sample holds other DNA sequences that translate to the same CDR3. The CDR3 bases are TGTGCCTGTGACACGATTGCGACTGGGGATACGGTCTACTCTTGGGACACCCGACAGATGTTTTTC. It is translated as CACDTIATGDTVYSWDTRQMFF. The chain joins TRDV2 to TRDJ3; 9 bases match TRDD3. Germline CDR1 and CDR2: GEAIGNYY and EKD. The V and J ends lost 1 base and 4 bases, in that order; junction bases with no gene match: 19. This CDR3 spans 22 amino acids.

There are a few counts of this clone. Other DNA sequences within the sample encode an identical CDR3. This chain joins TRDV1 and TRDJ1; possibly TRDD3 for D (5 bases). This CDR3 has 23 residues. Per the germline V gene, CDR1 is TSWWSYY and CDR2 is QGS. V lost 4 bases and J 2 bases, leaving 38 bases between the germline ends. CDR3 in DNA: TGTGCTCTTGGGGCAGCCCGGACAGGAGAGGAGGGGACATCCAACCCGTATACCGATAAACTCATCTTT. Translation gives CALGAARTGEEGTSNPYTDKLIF.

Note on this clone: It may be a read error: a sequence one base away is much more abundant. J is TRDJ1 and V is TRDV2; TRDD3 matches at 7 bases. J gave up 3 bases and V 3 bases, and 24 bases lay outside the gene matches. The CDR3 has 20 amino acids. Per germline, CDR1 GEAIGNYY and CDR2 EKD. For the CDR3, the DNA is TGTGCCTGTGACCCCGTCAGTACGAGGCGGATACGCCGAGGGGCCGATAAACTCATCTTT. Its protein is CACDPVSTRRIRRGADKLIF.

In its sample, this clone was seen a few times. Just one base apart from a much larger clone, this may be a read error. The genes are TRDV2 and TRDJ1; TRDD3 matches at 7 bases. CDR1 GEAIGNYY and CDR2 EKD come from the germline V gene. The CDR3 has 14 amino acids. Trimming cost V 3 bases and J 5 bases; bases outside gene matches: 8. The CDR3 DNA reads TGTGCCTGTGACCCCTTACTGGGGATTGATAAACTCATCTTT. Its translation: CACDPLLGIDKLIF.

This clone counts as medium-sized. The same CDR3 can be traced to other DNA sequences in this sample. The rearrangement uses TRDV2 and TRDJ1; either TRDD2 or TRDD3 may fit D (5 bases each). The CDR3 sequence is 17 residues long. CDR1 and CDR2 (germline): GEAIGNYY, EKD. V lost 0 bases, J lost 6 bases, and 22 bases lay in between. DNA of the CDR3: TGTGCCTGTGACACCTTGGGGCCCTACCCCACTTCCAATAAACTCATCTTT. This sequence encodes CACDTLGPYPTSNKLIF.

The table lists this clone with a few counts. A far larger clone is just one base off, so this is likely a read error. This chain joins TRDV2 and TRDJ1, with TRDD3 matching over 7 bases. From germline, CDR1 is GEAIGNYY and CDR2 EKD. V dropped 0 bases and J dropped 0; count of bases not matched to a gene: 15. This CDR3 comprises 19 residues. The CDR3 protein is CACDTVSHGGPANTDKLIF. The CDR3 DNA is TGTGCCTGTGACACCGTATCTCATGGGGGACCGGCCAACACCGATAAACTCATCTTT.

By its share, this clone is medium-sized. Other DNA sequences of this sample code for an identical CDR3. This chain connects TRDV2 to TRDJ1; TRDD3 agrees at 9 bases. V shed 1 base, J shed 3 bases, and the junction held 11 bases outside the gene matches. The germline gives CDR1 GEAIGNYY, CDR2 EKD. This CDR3 spans 17 amino acids. The CDR3 coding sequence is TGTGCCTGTGACACTATTACCGGCTGGGGATACGCCGATAAACTCATCTTT. Translated: CACDTITGWGYADKLIF.

This clone appeared a few times. The likely explanation is a read error, given a far larger clone one base away. This CDR3 is also generated by other DNA sequences in the sample. V gene TRDV2 combines with J gene TRDJ2; possibly TRDD3 for D (8 bases). Germline V gene lookup returns CDR1 GEAIGNYY and CDR2 EKD. The CDR3 sequence is 20 residues long. CDR3 coding DNA: TGTGCCTGTGACACAGTTCCTACCCAGGGTGGGGGATCCCGGACAGCACAACTATTCTTT. Its protein product is CACDTVPTQGGGSRTAQLFF.

V is TRDV2 and J is TRDJ1; D gene unclear. Per the germline V gene, CDR1 is GEAIGNYY and CDR2 is EKD. This CDR3 has 17 residues. Between the trimmed V and J ends, which lost 3 bases and 0 bases, there was a span of 19 bases. The DNA of the CDR3 is TGTGCCTGTGACGCAGTACGTCCGGCTGGAGACACCGATAAACTCATCTTT. It specifies CACDAVRPAGDTDKLIF.

In this sample, this clone turned up a few times. The gene calls are TRDV2 and TRDJ1; D is possibly TRDD3 (6 bases). The CDR3 runs 18 residues. Germline assignment: CDR1 GEAIGNYY and CDR2 EKD. Trimming shortened V by 3 bases and J by 2 bases, and 24 bases separated the two germline ends. CDR3 loop: CACDPLFGGNTRTDKLIF. Written as DNA, the CDR3 is TGTGCCTGTGACCCCCTGTTTGGGGGCAACACCAGGACCGATAAACTCATCTTT.

This clone was seen a handful of times. The CDR3 coding sequence is TGTGCCTGTGACAGTACTGGGGGATACGGGAGCTCCTGGGACACCCGACAGATGTTTTTC. It is translated as CACDSTGGYGSSWDTRQMFF. V usage is TRDV2 and J usage is TRDJ3, with 13 nucleotides matching TRDD3. Trimming cost V 2 bases and J 0 bases; bases outside gene matches: 6. The CDR3 loop spans 20 amino acids. The germline V gene encodes CDR1 GEAIGNYY and CDR2 EKD.

As concerns this clone: This may stem from a read error, because a much larger clone lies one nucleotide away. The sample holds other DNA sequences that translate to the same CDR3. The gene calls are TRDV2 and TRDJ1, with 8 bases aligning to TRDD3. Per the germline V gene, CDR1 is GEAIGNYY and CDR2 is EKD. Unmatched junction bases numbered 4, after V lost 2 bases and J lost 0 bases. There are 15 residues in the CDR3. CDR3 sequence reads: CACDKLGEYTDKLIF. Written as DNA, the CDR3 is TGTGCCTGTGACAAGCTGGGGGAGTACACCGATAAACTCATCTTT.

Worth noting for this clone: At one of its ends the junction is not consistent with the germline gene, which may arise from a read error. The chain couples TRDV2 to TRDJ1, with 12 nucleotides matching TRDD3. Germline CDR1 GEAIGNYY, CDR2 EKD. CDR3 length equals 15 residues. The CDR3 is CACDALLGDTDRLIF. Here the CDR3 DNA reads TGTGCCTGTGACGCCCTACTGGGGGATACCGATAGACTCATCTTT.

Concerning this clone itself: It may be a read error: a sequence one base away is much more abundant. This chain links TRDV2 with TRDJ1; possible D gene TRDD3, 6 bases. CDR3 length: 20 residues. Germline values: CDR1 GEAIGNYY, CDR2 EKD. The V and J ends lost 3 bases and 3 bases respectively, with 31 bases between them. CDR3 region: CACDSVTGRYRSNRPDKLIF. DNA of the CDR3: TGTGCCTGTGACTCCGTGACTGGGAGATACCGGTCTAATCGACCCGATAAACTCATCTTT.